This T cell receptor beta chain was identified in a study of blood T cell repertoires in COVID-19. Study in general: Acute and convalescent COVID-19 samples came from the United States, Italy and Spain.

Germline trimming cut 3 bases from V and 0 bases from J; bases unmatched to any gene: 16. Germline V lookup: CDR1 SGHRS, CDR2 YFSETQ. CDR3 size: 20 residues. Produced via immunoSEQ multiplex PCR; TCRdb's table is partial and in-frame only. The sample lists approximately 200,000 clones; approximately 83% were seen once. This clonotype originated in a woman aged 50 to 60 with acute or convalescent COVID-19. V usage is TRBV5-1 and J usage is TRBJ1-4, with 8 bases matching TRBD1. The specimen was peripheral blood. For the CDR3, the DNA is TGCGCCAGCAGCTCGTCCCCGGACAGGGTTAGGAGTGCAACTAATGAAAAACTGTTTTTT. Its translation: CASSSSPDRVRSATNEKLFF.